Following are 9 T cell receptor beta chains from one sample sequenced in a study of blood T cell repertoires in COVID-19. The data were produced by immunoSEQ multiplex PCR, yet TCRdb's version contains in-frame clones alone and is incomplete. The profile covers under 200,000 clones, with about 91% appearing a single time and roughly 3.9% taken by the ten largest. The sequenced sample was peripheral blood. Receptor source: a woman aged 60-70 years who had recovered from COVID-19.

This chain connects TRBV7-6 to TRBJ2-7, with D possibly being TRBD1 (6 bases). The V and J ends lost 0 bases and 3 bases respectively, with 12 bases between them. CDR3 size: 15 residues. Germline assignment: CDR1 SGHVS and CDR2 FNYEAQ. CDR3 amino acids: CASSLAIGQNYEQYF. CDR3 bases: TGTGCCAGCAGCTTAGCCATCGGACAGAACTACGAGCAGTACTTC.

The rearrangement uses TRBV24-1 and TRBJ1-2, with 7 bases aligning to TRBD1. The CDR3 spans 16 residues. Trimming cost V 3 bases and J 8 bases; bases outside gene matches: 14. Germline V gives CDR1 KGHDR, CDR2 SFDVKD. CDR3 residues: CATSDRQGEMARGYTF. The CDR3 DNA reads TGTGCCACCAGTGATCGACAGGGAGAAATGGCTAGAGGCTACACCTTC.

This chain connects TRBV5-6 to TRBJ1-6, with D hard to call. The germline V and J ends were trimmed by 0 bases and 9 bases, with 13 bases remaining between them. The CDR3 has 15 amino acids. Germline CDR1 is SGHDT and CDR2 is YYEEEE. CDR3 nucleotide sequence: TGTGCCAGCAGCTTGGCCGGGAGTCAGCGTTCACCCCTCCACTTT. It encodes CASSLAGSQRSPLHF.

This sequence joins TRBV7-9 and TRBJ2-2; tentatively, D is TRBD1 (6 bases). There are 16 residues in the CDR3. Germline V gene data show CDR1 as SEHNR and CDR2 as FQNEAQ (reference sequence). V was clipped by 4 bases and J by 8 bases, with 20 bases between them. CDR3 in amino acids: CASSSTRDTVWGELFF. CDR3 sequence (DNA): TGTGCCAGCAGCTCCACCCGGGACACCGTTTGGGGGGAGCTGTTTTTT.

This chain links TRBV28 with TRBJ2-5, with D maybe TRBD1 (5 bases). There are 15 residues in the CDR3. Trimming removed 3 bases from V and 1 base from J, with 12 bases in between. Germline CDR1 reads MDHEN; CDR2 reads SYDVKM. The CDR3 region is CASSFLQGSQETQYF. The CDR3 DNA reads TGTGCCAGCAGTTTTTTGCAGGGATCCCAAGAGACCCAGTACTTC.

V is TRBV28 and J is TRBJ2-3; TRBD2 agrees at 10 bases. V was clipped by 8 bases and J by 4 bases; unmatched bases: 6. CDR1 is MDHEN and CDR2 is SYDVKM in the germline V gene. The CDR3 loop spans 14 amino acids. CDR3 sequence reads: CASYLGTSADTQYF. The DNA of the CDR3 is TGTGCCAGCTACCTGGGGACTAGCGCAGATACGCAGTATTTT.

V and J are TRBV7-9 and TRBJ1-2, with D possibly TRBD1 on 5 matching bases. This CDR3 comprises 15 residues. The V end lost 1 base, the J end lost 8 bases, and 17 bases lay between the germline ends. The V gene's germline CDR1 is SEHNR and CDR2 FQNEAQ (reference sequence). CDR3 amino acids: CASSLDMNLRGGYTF. DNA of the CDR3: TGTGCCAGCAGCTTAGATATGAATCTCCGGGGGGGCTACACCTTC.

The gene calls are TRBV28 and TRBJ1-5; TRBD1 matches 7 bases. The trim removed 2 bases at V and 3 bases at J, leaving 1 base unmatched. Germline CDR1 MDHEN, CDR2 SYDVKM. This CDR3 comprises 14 residues. CDR3 coding DNA: TGTGCCAGCAGTTTAGACAGGGTCAATCAGCCCCAGCATTTT. Its protein is CASSLDRVNQPQHF.

The chain couples TRBV2 to TRBJ1-6, with D uncertain. Germline values: CDR1 SNHLY, CDR2 FYNNEI. V lost 3 bases and J lost 9, with 18 bases in between. The CDR3 sequence is 16 residues long. The CDR3 loop is CASSDSGKTWSSPLHF. CDR3 sequence (DNA): TGTGCCAGCAGTGACTCCGGCAAGACCTGGAGTTCACCCCTCCACTTT.